This T cell receptor (beta chain) was captured by sequencing in a study of post-analysis software for immune sequencing data. Study-wide points: When patients were compared with controls, about five TRBV segments were more frequent, TRBV5-6, TRBV5-1 and TRBV20-1 among them.

The library was made from cDNA and included unique molecular identifiers. A single record per CDR3 protein comes from TCRdb applying MiXCR to the PCR reads. The table includes 380,000 or so distinct CDR3 sequences, roughly 35% detected once. This clonotype was counted a few times. Its antigen remains unidentified. This CDR3 spans 14 amino acids. Germline loops: CDR1 SGHTA, CDR2 FQGTGA. V was pared by 4 bases and J by 3 bases, with 3 bases of the junction left unmatched. The sample taken for sequencing was blood. The source of this sequence is a girl aged 10 to 17 with multiple sclerosis. V is TRBV7-3 and J is TRBJ1-2, with TRBD1 matching over 9 bases. Here the CDR3 reads CASSSTGGDYGYTF. The CDR3 coding sequence is TGTGCCAGCAGCTCTACAGGGGGCGACTATGGCTACACCTTC. Variable domain in full (rest from reference TRBV7-3 and TRBJ1-2): GAGVSQTPSNKVTEKGKYVELRCDPISGHTALYWYRQSLGQGPEFLIYFQGTGAADDSGLPNDRFFAVRPEGSVSTLKIQRTERGDSAVYLCASSSTGGDYGYTFGSGTRLTVV.